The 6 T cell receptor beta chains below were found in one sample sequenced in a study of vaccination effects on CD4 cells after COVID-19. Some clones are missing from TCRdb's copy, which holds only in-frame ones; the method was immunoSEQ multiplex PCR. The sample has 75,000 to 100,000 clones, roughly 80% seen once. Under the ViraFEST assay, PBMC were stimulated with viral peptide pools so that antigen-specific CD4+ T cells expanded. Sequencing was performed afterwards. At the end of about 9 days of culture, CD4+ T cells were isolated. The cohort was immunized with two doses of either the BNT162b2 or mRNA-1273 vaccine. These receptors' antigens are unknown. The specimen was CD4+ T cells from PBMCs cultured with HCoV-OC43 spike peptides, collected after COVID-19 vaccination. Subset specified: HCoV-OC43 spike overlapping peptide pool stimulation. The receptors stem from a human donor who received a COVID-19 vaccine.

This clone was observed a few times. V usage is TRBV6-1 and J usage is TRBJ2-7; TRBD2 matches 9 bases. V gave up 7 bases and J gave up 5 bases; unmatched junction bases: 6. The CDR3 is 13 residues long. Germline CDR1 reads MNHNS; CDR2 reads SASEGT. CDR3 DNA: TGTGCCAGCAACGCGGGAGGGTCTCACGAGCAGTACGTC. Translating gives CASNAGGSHEQYV.

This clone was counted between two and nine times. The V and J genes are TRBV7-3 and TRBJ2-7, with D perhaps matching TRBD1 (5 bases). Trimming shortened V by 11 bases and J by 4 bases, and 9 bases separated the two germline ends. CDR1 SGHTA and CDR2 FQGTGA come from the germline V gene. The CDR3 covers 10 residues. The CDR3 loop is CAPDSYEQYV. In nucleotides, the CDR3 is TGTGCCCCCGACAGTTACGAGCAGTACGTC.

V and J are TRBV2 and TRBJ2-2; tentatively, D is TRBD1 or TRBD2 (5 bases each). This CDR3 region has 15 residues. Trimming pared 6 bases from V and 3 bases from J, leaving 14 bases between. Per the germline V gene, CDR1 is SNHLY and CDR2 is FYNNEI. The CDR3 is CASRSRDRYTGELFF. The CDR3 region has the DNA TGTGCCAGCAGGTCCCGGGACCGATACACCGGGGAGCTGTTTTTT.

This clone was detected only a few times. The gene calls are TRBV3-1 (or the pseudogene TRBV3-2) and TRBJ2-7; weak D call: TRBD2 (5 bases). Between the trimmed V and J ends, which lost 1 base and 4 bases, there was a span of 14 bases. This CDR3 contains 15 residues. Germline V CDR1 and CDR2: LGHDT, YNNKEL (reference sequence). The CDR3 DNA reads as TGTGCCAGCAGCCAAGGGCAAATACTAGTTTACGAGCAGTACGTC. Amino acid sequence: CASSQGQILVYEQYV.

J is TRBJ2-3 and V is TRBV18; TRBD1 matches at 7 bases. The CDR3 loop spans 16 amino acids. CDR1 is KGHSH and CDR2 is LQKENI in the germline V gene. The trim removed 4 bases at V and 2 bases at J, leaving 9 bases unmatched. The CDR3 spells CASSLYTGTDTDTQYF. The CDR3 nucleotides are TGTGCCAGCTCACTTTACACCGGGACAGACACAGATACGCAGTATTTT.

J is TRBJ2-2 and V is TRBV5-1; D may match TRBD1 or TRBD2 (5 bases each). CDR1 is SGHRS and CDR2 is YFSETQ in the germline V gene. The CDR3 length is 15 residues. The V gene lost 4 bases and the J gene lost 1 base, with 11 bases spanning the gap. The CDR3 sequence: CASSRGDVNTGELFF. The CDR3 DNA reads TGCGCCAGCAGCAGAGGGGACGTGAACACCGGGGAGCTGTTTTTT.